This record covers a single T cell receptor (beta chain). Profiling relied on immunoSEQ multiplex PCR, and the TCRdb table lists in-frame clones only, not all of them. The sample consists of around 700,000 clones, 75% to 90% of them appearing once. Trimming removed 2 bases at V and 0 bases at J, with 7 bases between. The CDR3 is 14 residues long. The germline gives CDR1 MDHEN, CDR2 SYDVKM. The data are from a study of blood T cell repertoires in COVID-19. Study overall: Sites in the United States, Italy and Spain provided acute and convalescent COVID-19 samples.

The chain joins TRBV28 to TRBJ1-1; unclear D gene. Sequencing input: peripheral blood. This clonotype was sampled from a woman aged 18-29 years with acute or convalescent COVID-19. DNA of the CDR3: TGTGCCAGCAGTTTACGAGAGATGAACACTGAAGCTTTCTTT. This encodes CASSLREMNTEAFF.